This record covers a single TCR beta chain. The entry originates in a study of control samples from healthy donors and cancer patients. Data came from immunoSEQ multiplex PCR; TCRdb stores just in-frame clones and leaves some out. The table includes 150,000 to 200,000 clones, approximately 94% detected once. The length of the CDR3 is 15 residues. Trimming took 2 bases from V and 3 from J, leaving 12 bases between them. Germline V gives CDR1 MNHEY, CDR2 SVGAGI. This chain uses TRBV6-5 with TRBJ2-3; D not resolved. This receptor was taken from a woman in her late teens or twenties in good health. Sequencing was carried out using blood. CDR3 nucleotides: TGTGCCAGCAGTTACGGTGGCGGCCGAACAGATACGCAGTATTTT. Residues: CASSYGGGRTDTQYF.